The entry that follows covers one T cell receptor beta chain sequence. No antigen is known for it. Libraries were prepared by immunoSEQ multiplex PCR; TCRdb keeps only in-frame clonotypes and omits some of them. This sample has about 58,000 clones, with more than 70% found just once. These data belong to a study of identifying expanded T cells in peripheral blood. Study-wide results and caveats: Variance in clone template counts between approximately 2-week samples significantly increased with total template count across all healthy donors. About 1.2 clones differed between technical replicates, versus approximately 16 and 19 over time.

During the collection period, no donor immune events like infections were recorded. The CDR3 sequence is 14 residues long. CDR1 and CDR2 (germline): SGHTS, YDEGEE. The V and J ends lost 0 bases and 5 bases respectively, with 11 bases between them. The chain employs TRBV5-8 and TRBJ1-1, with D unclear. Sequencing input: blood. The TCR comes from a person aged 18 to 75 in good health. In DNA, the CDR3 is TGTGCCAGCAGCTTGGAGACGGTACATACTGAAGCTTTCTTT. It encodes CASSLETVHTEAFF.